Each of the 22 T cell receptor beta chains below was sequenced from the same sample in a study of T cells in Graves' hyperthyroidism and ophthalmopathy. RNA transcripts were the template for amplifying TCR beta CDR3 regions. An initial round of RT-PCR targeting the TCR CDR3 relied on the HTBI primer set. A single record per CDR3 protein comes from TCRdb applying MiXCR to the multiplex PCR reads. The sample comprises some 490,000 distinct CDR3 sequences, 22% of which are singletons, and 45% to 50% rests with the top ten. The source material was blood. The receptors originated from a woman aged 70-85 years with Graves' ophthalmopathy.

This clonotype was counted at least ten times. This chain uses TRBV11-1 with TRBJ2-5; 10 nucleotides agree with TRBD2. The V segment lost 6 bases and the J segment 5 bases; nucleotides outside the gene matches: 6. The CDR3 totals 14 residues. Germline lookup yields CDR1 SGHAT and CDR2 FQDESV (reference sequence). CDR3 nucleotides: TGTGCCAGCAGTTCTAGCGGGAGTGGCGAGACCCAGTACTTC. This codes for CASSSSGSGETQYF.

This clonotype was observed at least ten times. J is TRBJ2-5 and V is TRBV10-3; 7 bases line up with TRBD2. Germline assignment: CDR1 ENHRY and CDR2 SYGVKD. V lost 0 bases and J lost 5; bases outside the gene matches: 6. The CDR3 is 15 amino acids. Here the CDR3 reads CAISESTGGRETQYF. The CDR3 nucleotides are TGTGCCATCAGTGAGTCGACGGGAGGCAGGGAGACCCAGTACTTC.

The CDR3 nucleotides read TGTGCCAGCAGCCCGGGACAGGGTCGGTCAGATACGCAGTATTTT. It is translated as CASSPGQGRSDTQYF. This sequence joins TRBV13 and TRBJ2-3; 9 bases are shared with TRBD1. This CDR3 is built from 15 residues. The V segment lost 5 bases and the J segment 4 bases; nucleotides outside the gene matches: 7. Germline values: CDR1 PRHDT, CDR2 FYEKMQ (reference sequence). The full variable domain, rest sourced from reference TRBV13 and TRBJ2-3, is AAGVIQSPRHLIKEKRETATLKCYPIPRHDTVYWYQQGPGQDPQFLISFYEKMQSDKGSIPDRFSAQQFSDYHSELNMSSLELGDSALYFCASSPGQGRSDTQYFGPGTRLTVL.

This clonotype was seen at least ten times. J is TRBJ1-1 and V is TRBV12-3 or TRBV12-4; maybe TRBD1 (5 bases). The CDR3 covers 11 residues. Trimming cost V 8 bases and J 4 bases, with 8 bases left between them. The CDR3 reads CASGGFTEAFF. The DNA of the CDR3 is TGTGCCAGCGGGGGGTTCACTGAAGCTTTCTTT.

The V gene is TRBV15, the J gene TRBJ1-5; D unresolved. CDR1 is LNHNV, CDR2 YYDKDF, per germline (reference sequence). The CDR3 length is 14 residues. The V gene lost 1 base and the J gene lost 0 bases, with 4 bases spanning the gap. The CDR3 DNA reads TGTGCCACCAGCAGAGTATCTAGCAATCAGCCCCAGCATTTT. Residues: CATSRVSSNQPQHF. Combining the CDR3 with reference TRBV15 and TRBJ1-5 gives the whole variable domain DAMVIQNPRYQVTQFGKPVTLSCSQTLNHNVMYWYQQKSSQAPKLLFHYYDKDFNNEADTPDNFQSRRPNTSFCFLDIRSPGLGDTAMYLCATSRVSSNQPQHFGDGTRLSIL.

The chain combines TRBV7-3 with TRBJ2-3; perhaps TRBD2 as D (5 bases). The length of the CDR3 is 16 residues. CDR1 is SGHTA, CDR2 FQGTGA, per germline. V lost 5 bases, J lost 1 base, and 16 bases lay in between. The DNA of the CDR3 is TGTGCCAGCAGCAAAGGGCCAGCGGCTGGCACAGATACGCAGTATTTT. Encoded protein: CASSKGPAAGTDTQYF.

V is TRBV5-1 and J is TRBJ2-1, with 10 bases that match TRBD2. The V gene's germline CDR1 is SGHRS and CDR2 YFSETQ. This CDR3 contains 15 residues. V was clipped by 2 bases and J by 10 bases; unmatched bases: 9. The CDR3 region has the DNA TGCGCCAGCAGCTTAGCGGGAGGGCCTTCGGGAGAGCAGTTCTTC. It translates to CASSLAGGPSGEQFF.

In this sample, this clonotype turned up a few times. The V call is TRBV11-2, the J call TRBJ1-3; D is unclear. Germline V CDR1 and CDR2: SGHAT, FQNNGV. The CDR3 totals 14 residues. The germline V and J ends were trimmed by 1 base and 10 bases, with 14 bases remaining between them. DNA of the CDR3: TGTGCCAGCAGCTTAGCTTCCCCCGGTCGGACCATATATTTT. Translated: CASSLASPGRTIYF. The full variable domain, in which reference TRBV11-2 and TRBJ1-3 provide the parts outside the CDR3, is EAGVAQSPRYKIIEKRQSVAFWCNPISGHATLYWYQQILGQGPKLLIQFQNNGVVDDSQLPKDRFSAERLKGVDSTLKIQPAKLEDSAVYLCASSLASPGRTIYFGEGSWLTVV.

J is TRBJ2-7 and V is TRBV28; possibly TRBD1 for D (8 bases). Per germline, CDR1 MDHEN and CDR2 SYDVKM. CDR3 size: 14 residues. V lost 6 bases, J lost 6 bases, and 18 bases lay in between. The CDR3 protein is CASRKQGGVREQYF. The CDR3 DNA follows: TGTGCCAGCAGGAAACAGGGGGGGGTTCGCGAGCAGTACTTC.

This clonotype was detected only a few times. The V call is TRBV10-3, the J call TRBJ2-7; 16 bases agree with TRBD2. The CDR3 length is 17 residues. The ends lost 7 bases at V and 1 base at J; junction bases unmatched: 7. CDR1 and CDR2 from the germline V gene are ENHRY and SYGVKD. CDR3 nucleotides: TGTGCCATCAAACCGGGACTAGCGGGAGGGGATTCCTACGAGCAGTACTTC. This sequence encodes CAIKPGLAGGDSYEQYF.

This clonotype came up many times. The genes are TRBV5-1 and TRBJ2-1; 10 positions agree with TRBD1. The germline gives CDR1 SGHRS, CDR2 YFSETQ. V shed 6 bases and J 4 bases; nucleotides not matched to a gene: 7. CDR3 length: 15 residues. The CDR3 nucleotides are TGCGCCAGCAACCGGGACAGGGGTCCTTACAATGAGCAGTTCTTC. As protein: CASNRDRGPYNEQFF. Complete variable domain (other parts from reference TRBV5-1 and TRBJ2-1): KAGVTQTPRYLIKTRGQQVTLSCSPISGHRSVSWYQQTPGQGLQFLFEYFSETQRNKGNFPGRFSGRQFSNSRSEMNVSTLELGDSALYLCASNRDRGPYNEQFFGPGTRLTVL.

This clonotype showed up many times. V gene TRBV12-3 or TRBV12-4 combines with J gene TRBJ2-3; D unresolved. The CDR3 is 13 amino acids. With 5 bases removed from V and 1 base from J, the gap between germline ends came to 7 bases. The CDR3 here is CASSVVGTDTQYF. CDR3 sequence (DNA): TGTGCCAGCAGTGTTGTCGGCACAGATACGCAGTATTTT.

V and J are TRBV5-1 and TRBJ2-7; D assignment may be TRBD1 or TRBD2 (5 bases each). Trimming pared 3 bases from V and 6 bases from J, leaving 19 bases between. Germline CDR1 SGHRS, CDR2 YFSETQ. The CDR3 is made up of 15 amino acids. The CDR3 nucleotides are TGCGCCAGCAGCTCCTTGGGGGACGGACTTACCGAGCAGTACTTC. It is translated as CASSSLGDGLTEQYF. Variable domain in full (rest from reference TRBV5-1 and TRBJ2-7): KAGVTQTPRYLIKTRGQQVTLSCSPISGHRSVSWYQQTPGQGLQFLFEYFSETQRNKGNFPGRFSGRQFSNSRSEMNVSTLELGDSALYLCASSSLGDGLTEQYFGPGTRLTVT.

The gene calls are TRBV20-1 and TRBJ2-3, with TRBD2 identical over 9 bases. With 3 bases clipped from V and 3 bases from J, the junction kept 4 bases outside the gene matches. Germline V gene lookup returns CDR1 DFQATT and CDR2 SNEGSKA (reference sequence). CDR3 length equals 14 residues. In nucleotides, the CDR3 is TGCAGTGCTAGTTCCGCGGGGGGGACAGATACGCAGTATTTT. This gives the protein CSASSAGGTDTQYF.

This clonotype has a count of ten or more. The genes are TRBV19 and TRBJ2-5, with D maybe TRBD2 (6 bases). CDR3 length: 13 amino acids. V dropped 6 bases and J dropped 2 bases, with 10 bases sitting between them. CDR1 and CDR2 from the germline V gene are LNHDA and SQIVND (reference sequence). This CDR3 reads CASSGSLQETQYF. The CDR3 coding sequence is TGTGCCAGTAGCGGGAGCCTTCAAGAGACCCAGTACTTC.

The chain couples TRBV11-2 to TRBJ2-1; D tentatively fits TRBD1 or TRBD2 (5 bases each). Germline V gene lookup returns CDR1 SGHAT and CDR2 FQNNGV. V lost 5 bases and J lost 8, with 10 bases in between. The CDR3 consists of 12 residues. The CDR3 sequence is CASSEGRYEQFF. The CDR3 region has the DNA TGTGCCAGCAGCGAGGGGCGCTATGAGCAGTTCTTC.

The chain links TRBV5-1 to TRBJ2-5; D uncertain. V was cut by 0 bases and J by 6 bases, with 12 bases left in between. The length of the CDR3 is 14 residues. Per the germline V gene, CDR1 is SGHRS and CDR2 is YFSETQ. The chain's CDR3 is CASSLGAELKTQYF. The CDR3 region has the DNA TGCGCCAGCAGCTTGGGGGCAGAACTGAAGACCCAGTACTTC.

The chain combines TRBV18 with TRBJ2-1, with 7 bases matching TRBD2. Germline assignment: CDR1 KGHSH and CDR2 LQKENI. The CDR3 is 13 residues long. J lost 9 bases, V lost 3 bases, and 5 bases had no gene match. The CDR3 sequence is CASSPGLDVEQFF. The CDR3 DNA reads as TGTGCCAGCTCACCTGGACTAGACGTTGAGCAGTTCTTC.

This clonotype was detected a few times. This chain joins TRBV15 and TRBJ2-1, with 10 bases matching TRBD2. This CDR3 has 21 residues. After removal of 4 bases from V and 4 bases from J, the junction contained 22 bases not matched to a gene. Germline V gives CDR1 LNHNV, CDR2 YYDKDF (reference sequence). The DNA of the CDR3 is TGTGCCACCAGCACCACCCGGAAAATAGCGGGAGGCGGGTATCCGTACAATGAGCAGTTCTTC. It yields the protein CATSTTRKIAGGGYPYNEQFF. The entire variable domain, with the rest obtained from reference TRBV15 and TRBJ2-1, is as follows: DAMVIQNPRYQVTQFGKPVTLSCSQTLNHNVMYWYQQKSSQAPKLLFHYYDKDFNNEADTPDNFQSRRPNTSFCFLDIRSPGLGDTAMYLCATSTTRKIAGGGYPYNEQFFGPGTRLTVL.

This clonotype was seen many times. The V gene is TRBV7-9, the J gene TRBJ2-7; the D call may be TRBD1 or TRBD2 (5 bases each). The germline CDR1 and CDR2 sequences are SEHNR and FQNEAQ (reference sequence). The V end lost 4 bases, the J end lost 6 bases, and 13 bases lay between the germline ends. The CDR3 runs to 13 residues. For the CDR3, the DNA is TGTGCCAGCAGCTGGGGGAGTGGAGTCGAGCAGTACTTC. It yields the protein CASSWGSGVEQYF.

The chain uses TRBV7-9 and TRBJ2-3, with TRBD2 identical over 8 bases. V lost 5 bases and J lost 0; bases outside the gene matches: 7. The CDR3 is made up of 16 amino acids. Germline CDR1 reads SEHNR; CDR2 reads FQNEAQ (reference sequence). CDR3 sequence reads: CASSRPASGSTDTQYF. CDR3 in DNA: TGTGCCAGCAGCCGCCCCGCTAGCGGGAGCACAGATACGCAGTATTTT.

V gene TRBV12-3 or TRBV12-4 combines with J gene TRBJ1-2; TRBD1 might be the D (5 bases). The V end was cut by 3 bases, the J end by 2 bases, with 10 bases between. This CDR3 is 14 amino acids long. CDR3 coding DNA: TGTGCCAGCAGTTTGCAGGGTACAAACTATGGCTACACCTTC. It codes for CASSLQGTNYGYTF.